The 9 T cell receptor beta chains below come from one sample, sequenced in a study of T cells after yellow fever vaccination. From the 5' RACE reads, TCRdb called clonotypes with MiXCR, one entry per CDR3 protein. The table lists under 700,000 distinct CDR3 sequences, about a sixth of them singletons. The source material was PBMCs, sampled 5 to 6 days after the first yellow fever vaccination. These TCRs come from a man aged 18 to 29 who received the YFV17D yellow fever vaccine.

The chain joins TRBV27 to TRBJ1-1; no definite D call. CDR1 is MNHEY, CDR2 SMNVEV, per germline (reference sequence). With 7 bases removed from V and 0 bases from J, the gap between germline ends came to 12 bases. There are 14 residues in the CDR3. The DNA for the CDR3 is TGTGCCAGCATGGCGGTTACCATGAACACTGAAGCTTTCTTT. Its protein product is CASMAVTMNTEAFF.

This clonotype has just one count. CDR3 nucleotides: TGTGCCAGCAGCTTAGGTCAGGGGGCGTACGCAGATACGCAGTATTTT. Its protein product is CASSLGQGAYADTQYF. This rearrangement joins TRBV7-6 to TRBJ2-3, with 8 bases lining up with TRBD1. This CDR3 region has 16 residues. The germline V gene encodes CDR1 SGHVS and CDR2 FNYEAQ. V dropped 1 base and J dropped 4; count of bases not matched to a gene: 7.

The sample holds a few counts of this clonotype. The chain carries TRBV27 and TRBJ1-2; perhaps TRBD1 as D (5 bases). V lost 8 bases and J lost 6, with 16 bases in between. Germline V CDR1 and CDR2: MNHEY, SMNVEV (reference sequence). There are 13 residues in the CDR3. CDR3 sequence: CASRGAGYNGYTF. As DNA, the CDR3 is TGTGCCAGCCGAGGGGCGGGGTATAATGGCTACACCTTC.

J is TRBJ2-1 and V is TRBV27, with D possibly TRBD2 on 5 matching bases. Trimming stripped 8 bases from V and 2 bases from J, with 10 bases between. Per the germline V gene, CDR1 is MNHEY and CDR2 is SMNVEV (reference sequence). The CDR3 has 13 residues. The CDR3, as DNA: TGTGCCAGCGGGCGAGGGACCTACAATGAGCAGTTCTTC. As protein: CASGRGTYNEQFF.

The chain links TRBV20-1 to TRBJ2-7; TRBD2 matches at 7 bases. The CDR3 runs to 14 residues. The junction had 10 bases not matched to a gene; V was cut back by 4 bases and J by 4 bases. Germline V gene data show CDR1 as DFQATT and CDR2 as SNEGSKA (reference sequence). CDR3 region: CSATTPLAEYEQYV. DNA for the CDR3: TGCAGTGCTACGACCCCCCTAGCGGAATACGAGCAGTACGTC.

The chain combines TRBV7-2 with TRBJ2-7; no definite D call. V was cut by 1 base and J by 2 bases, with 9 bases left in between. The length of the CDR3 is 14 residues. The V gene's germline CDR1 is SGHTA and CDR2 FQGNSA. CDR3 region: CASSLVELTYEQYF. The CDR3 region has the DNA TGTGCCAGCAGCTTAGTTGAGCTCACCTACGAGCAGTACTTC.

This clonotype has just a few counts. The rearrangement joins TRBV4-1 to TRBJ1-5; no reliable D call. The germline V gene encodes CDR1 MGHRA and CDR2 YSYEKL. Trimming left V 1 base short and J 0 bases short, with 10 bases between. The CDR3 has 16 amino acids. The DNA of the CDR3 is TGCGCCAGCAGCCAAGTAACCGGTGATAGCAATCAGCCCCAGCATTTT. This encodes CASSQVTGDSNQPQHF.

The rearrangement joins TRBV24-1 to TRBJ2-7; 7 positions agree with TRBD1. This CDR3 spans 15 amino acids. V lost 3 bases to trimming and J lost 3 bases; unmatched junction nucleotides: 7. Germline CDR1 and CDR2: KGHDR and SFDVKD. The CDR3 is CATSDIGTDFYEQYV. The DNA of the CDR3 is TGTGCCACCAGTGATATCGGGACAGACTTCTACGAGCAGTACGTC.

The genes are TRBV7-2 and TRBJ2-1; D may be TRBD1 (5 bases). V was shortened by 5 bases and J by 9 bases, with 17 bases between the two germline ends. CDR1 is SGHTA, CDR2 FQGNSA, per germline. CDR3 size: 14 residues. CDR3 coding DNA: TGTGCCAGCAGCCCCCGGCAGGGTTGGGGTGAGCAGTTCTTC. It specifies CASSPRQGWGEQFF.